The 28 T cell receptor beta chains given below trace back to one sample, sequenced in a study of blood T cell repertoires in COVID-19. TCRdb's table, derived via immunoSEQ multiplex PCR, lists solely in-frame clones and lacks some. The data hold some 120,000 clones, with roughly four fifths observed a single time. The material sequenced was peripheral blood. Every receptor here comes from a human donor in a cohort sampled during active COVID-19.

This chain joins TRBV2 and TRBJ1-2, with 7 bases that match TRBD1. The V gene's germline CDR1 is SNHLY and CDR2 FYNNEI. The CDR3 is made up of 12 amino acids. V lost 3 bases and J lost 9; bases outside the gene matches: 4. CDR3 amino acids: CASSDRGLSYTF. CDR3 in DNA: TGTGCCAGCAGTGATAGGGGGCTAAGCTACACCTTC.

The chain couples TRBV7-9 to TRBJ2-6; 9 nucleotides match TRBD1. V shed 6 bases and J 4 bases; nucleotides not matched to a gene: 4. CDR3 length equals 15 residues. Germline V gene lookup returns CDR1 SEHNR and CDR2 FQNEAQ (reference sequence). CDR3 loop: CASRGQGPGANVLTF. CDR3 coding DNA: TGTGCCAGCAGGGGACAGGGCCCCGGGGCCAACGTCCTGACTTTC. The full variable domain, in which reference TRBV7-9 and TRBJ2-6 provide the parts outside the CDR3, is DTGVSQNPRHKITKRGQNVTFRCDPISEHNRLYWYRQTLGQGPEFLTYFQNEAQLEKSRLLSDRFSAERPKGSFSTLEIQRTEQGDSAMYLCASRGQGPGANVLTFGAGSRLTVL.

The gene calls are TRBV5-6 and TRBJ2-3; perhaps TRBD1 as D (5 bases). Between the trimmed V and J ends, which lost 0 bases and 4 bases, there was a span of 15 bases. The CDR3 extends over 16 amino acids. The germline CDR1 and CDR2 sequences are SGHDT and YYEEEE. CDR3 nucleotide sequence: TGTGCCAGCAGCTTGGCCAGGGTAGGGTCCGCAGATACGCAGTATTTT. Protein sequence: CASSLARVGSADTQYF.

J is TRBJ1-5 and V is TRBV4-1; no definite D call. Trimming took off 4 bases at V and 1 base at J, with 17 bases between the two ends. CDR1 and CDR2 (germline): MGHRA, YSYEKL. CDR3 length: 17 residues. CDR3 loop: CASSPFRSTSSNQPQHF. The DNA for the CDR3 is TGCGCCAGCAGCCCGTTTCGGAGTACCTCAAGCAATCAGCCCCAGCATTTT.

CDR3 sequence reads: CASSQDLGGRNTEAFF. CDR3 nucleotides: TGCGCCAGCAGCCAAGATCTAGGGGGCCGGAACACTGAAGCTTTCTTT. This chain uses TRBV4-3 with TRBJ1-1; 7 bases align to TRBD1. Germline V gives CDR1 LGHNA, CDR2 YSLEER. The CDR3 consists of 16 residues. J lost 1 base, V lost 0 bases, and 5 bases had no gene match.

This clone was detected only once. This chain uses TRBV9 with TRBJ2-7; D might be TRBD2 (6 bases). The CDR3 sequence is 16 residues long. CDR1 and CDR2 (germline): SGDLS, YYNGEE. The V end lost 4 bases, the J end lost 5 bases, and 22 bases lay between the germline ends. This CDR3 is CASSLGRGVMENEQYF. As DNA, the CDR3 is TGTGCCAGCAGCCTCGGGAGAGGAGTGATGGAAAACGAGCAGTACTTC. The full variable domain, completed using reference TRBV9 and TRBJ2-7, is DSGVTQTPKHLITATGQRVTLRCSPRSGDLSVYWYQQSLDQGLQFLIQYYNGEERAKGNILERFSAQQFPDLHSELNLSSLELGDSALYFCASSLGRGVMENEQYFGPGTRLTVT.

The chain uses TRBV9 and TRBJ2-5; D gene ambiguous. V lost 2 bases, J lost 7 bases, and 12 bases lay in between. The CDR3 sequence is 13 residues long. Germline V gene data show CDR1 as SGDLS and CDR2 as YYNGEE. The CDR3 DNA reads TGTGCCAGCAGCGTGGCAGATCGAGGGACCCAGTACTTC. Its protein product is CASSVADRGTQYF.

This clone was picked up one time. CDR3 sequence (DNA): TGTGCCAGCATGGACAGCAATAATGAAAAACTGTTTTTT. Its translation is CASMDSNNEKLFF. This chain joins TRBV12-3 or TRBV12-4 and TRBJ1-4; tentative D call: TRBD1 (6 bases). Trimming cost V 7 bases and J 4 bases, with 10 bases left between them. This CDR3 region has 13 residues.

The rearrangement uses TRBV29-1 and TRBJ1-5; D is possibly TRBD1 (5 bases). The CDR3 is 13 residues long. The germline CDR1 and CDR2 sequences are SQVTM and ANQGSEA. Trimming pared 5 bases from V and 4 bases from J, leaving 12 bases between. Here the CDR3 DNA reads TGCAGCGTTTCGGGGGGAACGAATCAGCCCCAGCATTTT. Translating gives CSVSGGTNQPQHF.

The gene calls are TRBV3-1 (or the pseudogene TRBV3-2) and TRBJ1-4; D gene ambiguous. Germline CDR1 is LGHDT and CDR2 is YNNKEL (reference sequence). The CDR3 totals 14 residues. V was shortened by 4 bases and J by 4 bases, with 10 bases between the two germline ends. The DNA for the CDR3 is TGTGCCAGCAGCCCCAGGCAGCTTAATGAAAAACTGTTTTTT. It yields the protein CASSPRQLNEKLFF.

This clone has only one observation. The V gene is TRBV6-5, the J gene TRBJ1-6; TRBD1 might be the D (6 bases). The CDR3 runs to 14 residues. V shed 6 bases and J shed 5 bases, with 11 bases lying between them. The germline V gene encodes CDR1 MNHEY and CDR2 SVGAGI. This chain's CDR3 is CASSRQVNNSPLHF. The CDR3 nucleotides are TGTGCCAGCAGCCGACAGGTGAATAATTCACCCCTCCACTTT.

The chain employs TRBV10-2 and TRBJ2-3; 7 bases match TRBD2. Trimming took 5 bases from V and 2 from J; bases not matched to a gene: 4. There are 14 residues in the CDR3. Germline lookup yields CDR1 WSHSY and CDR2 SAAADI. The CDR3 protein is CASSWGGPTDTQYF. The CDR3, as DNA: TGCGCCAGCAGTTGGGGGGGACCCACAGATACGCAGTATTTT.

The chain joins TRBV10-2 to TRBJ2-2; tentative D call: TRBD2 (6 bases). Germline loops: CDR1 WSHSY, CDR2 SAAADI. The V gene lost 4 bases and the J gene lost 7 bases, with 22 bases spanning the gap. The CDR3 contains 17 residues. CDR3 coding DNA: TGCGCCAGCAGTGGTGAACTAGCTGGCGGCCGGATCGGGGAGCTGTTTTTT. Protein product: CASSGELAGGRIGELFF.

The chain links TRBV24-1 to TRBJ1-4, with D possibly matching TRBD1 (6 bases). The CDR3 spans 15 residues. Germline V gene data show CDR1 as KGHDR and CDR2 as SFDVKD. Trimming cost V 3 bases and J 8 bases, with 15 bases left between them. CDR3 sequence: CATSDPTGTGEKLFF. The CDR3 nucleotides read TGTGCCACCAGTGATCCCACAGGGACGGGGGAAAAACTGTTTTTT.

The CDR3 DNA sequence: TGTGCCAGCACCCCAATGGGGGGGTCCCAAGAGACCCAGTACTTC. Protein product: CASTPMGGSQETQYF. This chain links TRBV7-2 with TRBJ2-5; 7 bases fit TRBD2. The J segment lost 1 base and the V segment lost 7 bases, leaving 9 bases of the junction unmatched. The CDR3 covers 15 residues. Germline V gene lookup returns CDR1 SGHTA and CDR2 FQGNSA.

The chain uses TRBV28 and TRBJ1-6, with 7 bases aligning to TRBD1. Germline CDR1 and CDR2: MDHEN and SYDVKM. CDR3 length: 14 residues. The J segment lost 9 bases and the V segment lost 8 bases, leaving 10 bases of the junction unmatched. CDR3 nucleotide sequence: TGTGCCAGCGGACCGGGACAGATAGTTTCACCCCTCCACTTT. This translates into CASGPGQIVSPLHF.

V gene TRBV21-1 combines with J gene TRBJ2-6; the table assigns TRBD1, which was not confirmed against the DNA. TRBV21-1 is a documented pseudogene. The CDR3 sequence is 17 residues long. The CDR3 DNA reads as TGTGCCAGCAGCGGGCAACAGAAGTACTCTGGGGCCAACGTCCTGACTTTC. This gives the protein CASSGQQKYSGANVLTF.

CDR3: CASSFGGGGQNNEQFF. The DNA for the CDR3 is TGTGCCAGCAGCTTCGGGGGCGGGGGGCAGAACAATGAGCAGTTCTTC. This chain joins TRBV7-9 and TRBJ2-1, with 8 bases matching TRBD2. Germline V gene sequence: CDR1 SEHNR, CDR2 FQNEAQ (reference sequence). Germline trimming cut 3 bases from V and 5 bases from J; bases unmatched to any gene: 9. This CDR3 contains 16 residues.

V is TRBV10-2 and J is TRBJ2-7, with 8 bases that match TRBD1. CDR1 is WSHSY, CDR2 SAAADI, per germline. J lost 6 bases, V lost 10 bases, and 11 bases had no gene match. The CDR3 runs to 13 residues. The DNA for the CDR3 is TGCGCCACCCAGTACCAGGGGGCTTTCGAGCAGTACTTC. Residues: CATQYQGAFEQYF.

There are a few counts of this clone. The chain links TRBV19 to TRBJ2-3; D is possibly TRBD2 (6 bases). The ends were cut back, 3 bases at V and 2 bases at J, with 12 bases in the middle. CDR1 is LNHDA, CDR2 SQIVND, per germline (reference sequence). The CDR3 sequence is 15 residues long. As DNA, the CDR3 is TGTGCCAGTAGTATGTGGGGCGGGGTCACAGATACGCAGTATTTT. Its translation is CASSMWGGVTDTQYF. The full variable domain, rest sourced from reference TRBV19 and TRBJ2-3, is DGGITQSPKYLFRKEGQNVTLSCEQNLNHDAMYWYRQDPGQGLRLIYYSQIVNDFQKGDIAEGYSVSREKKESFPLTVTSAQKNPTAFYLCASSMWGGVTDTQYFGPGTRLTVL.

The chain recombines TRBV3-1 (or the pseudogene TRBV3-2) with TRBJ2-1, with 14 positions matching TRBD2. CDR3 size: 16 residues. The V gene's germline CDR1 is LGHDT and CDR2 YNNKEL (reference sequence). Trimming took 4 bases from V and 7 from J; bases not matched to a gene: 6. The DNA for the CDR3 is TGTGCCAGCAGCCCCCGTGGGACTAGCGGGGGTAATGAGCAGTTCTTC. Translation: CASSPRGTSGGNEQFF.

This clone occurred a few times. The V gene is TRBV9, the J gene TRBJ2-7; TRBD2 is a possible D gene (6 bases). Germline-derived CDR1 and CDR2 are SGDLS and YYNGEE. Trimming left V 3 bases short and J 2 bases short, with 9 bases between. The CDR3 runs to 13 residues. The CDR3, as DNA: TGTGCCAGCAGCGGGGACTCTGCCTACGAGCAGTACTTC. This encodes CASSGDSAYEQYF.

This clone was found once. V and J are TRBV4-3 and TRBJ1-1, with TRBD1 matching 7 bases. The junction had 5 bases not matched to a gene; V was cut back by 2 bases and J by 5 bases. Per germline, CDR1 LGHNA and CDR2 YSLEER. CDR3 length: 14 amino acids. In nucleotides, the CDR3 is TGCGCCAGCAGCCAAAACAGGGGTTGGACTGAAGCTTTCTTT. This encodes CASSQNRGWTEAFF.

The chain employs TRBV3-1 (or the pseudogene TRBV3-2) and TRBJ1-5; a possible D gene is TRBD1 (6 bases). Germline CDR1 LGHDT, CDR2 YNNKEL (reference sequence). Trimming shortened V by 4 bases and J by 6 bases, and 7 bases separated the two germline ends. This CDR3 spans 12 amino acids. CDR3 DNA sequence: TGTGCCAGCAGCCTACAGGGTCAGCCCCAGCATTTT. Its translation is CASSLQGQPQHF.

The genes are TRBV3-1 (or the pseudogene TRBV3-2) and TRBJ1-5; 10 bases line up with TRBD1. This CDR3 contains 15 residues. The germline CDR1 and CDR2 sequences are LGHDT and YNNKEL (reference sequence). Trimming cost V 4 bases and J 3 bases; bases outside gene matches: 3. CDR3 coding DNA: TGTGCCAGCAGCCTGGGACAGGGGCCCAATCAGCCCCAGCATTTT. This translates into CASSLGQGPNQPQHF.

The rearrangement uses TRBV7-9 and TRBJ2-7, with TRBD1 matching over 7 bases. Germline CDR1 reads SEHNR; CDR2 reads FQNEAQ (reference sequence). This CDR3 has 15 residues. Losses at the gene ends were 2 bases for V and 0 bases for J; bases not matched to a gene: 4. The CDR3 region is CASSLPTGHSYEQYF. The CDR3 bases are TGTGCCAGCAGCTTACCGACAGGGCACTCCTACGAGCAGTACTTC.

The rearrangement uses TRBV5-1 and TRBJ1-4, with TRBD1 matching over 10 bases. V trimming: 0 bases; J trimming: 8 bases; junction bases outside the gene matches: 4. Germline lookup yields CDR1 SGHRS and CDR2 YFSETQ. The CDR3 runs to 15 residues. Written as DNA, the CDR3 is TGCGCCAGCAGCTTGGTCGGGGGACAGGGGGAAAAACTGTTTTTT. It codes for CASSLVGGQGEKLFF.

The chain uses TRBV4-1 and TRBJ2-5; the D gene is possibly TRBD1 (5 bases). Germline CDR1 MGHRA, CDR2 YSYEKL. CDR3 length: 16 residues. Trimming removed 0 bases at V and 5 bases at J, with 16 bases between. The CDR3 region has the DNA TGCGCCAGCAGCCAAGAAATTATGGCAGGGCGGGAGACCCAGTACTTC. It codes for CASSQEIMAGRETQYF.